This T cell receptor (beta chain) derives from a study of T cells in Graves' hyperthyroidism and ophthalmopathy. Germline-derived CDR1 and CDR2 are LNHDA and SQIVND (reference sequence). The V and J ends lost 5 bases and 5 bases respectively, with 16 bases between them. The CDR3 loop spans 14 amino acids. RNA transcripts provided the source from which TCR beta CDR3 regions were amplified. Researchers ran a first-round RT-PCR on the TCR CDR3 using the HTBI primer set. TCRdb passed the multiplex PCR reads through MiXCR, listing each CDR3 protein once. The data contain over 350,000 distinct CDR3 sequences, about 18% of them singletons. This clonotype appeared a few times. The target antigen is unknown. Fresh peripheral blood, roughly 9.8 ml of it, supplied the PBMCs. Study-wide points: The blood repertoire included most of the expanded thyroid clonotypes above 0.001.

V and J are TRBV19 and TRBJ2-7; D possibly uses TRBD1 or TRBD2 (6 bases each). Sample: blood. The source is a man aged 18 to 35 with Graves' ophthalmopathy. CDR3 in DNA: TGTGCCAGTAGTGTCCTCTCGGGGGCGGACGAGCAGTACTTC. Translating it yields CASSVLSGADEQYF.